Listed here are 4 T cell receptor beta chains from one sample, sequenced in a study of shared clonotypes between healthy human individuals. Clones were sequenced by immunoSEQ multiplex PCR, and TCRdb holds only the in-frame ones, with some missing. The sample shows over a million clones, about 75% of them seen only once. Sequencing input: memory CD4+ T cells sorted from blood. The subset is: CD45RA-negative fraction. Every receptor here comes from a man younger than 30 in good health.

The V call is TRBV6-4, the J call TRBJ1-6, with 8 bases fitting TRBD1. Germline-derived CDR1 and CDR2 are MRHNA and SNTAGT. The junction had 9 bases not matched to a gene; V was cut back by 5 bases and J by 3 bases. This CDR3 is 17 amino acids long. CDR3 nucleotides: TGTGCCAGCAGTATGGGACAGGACAAGATCTATAATTCACCCCTCCACTTT. Translation gives CASSMGQDKIYNSPLHF.

The rearrangement uses TRBV6-6 and TRBJ2-1; 10 nucleotides align to TRBD2. CDR1 is MNHNY and CDR2 is SVGAGI in the germline V gene (reference sequence). CDR3 length: 15 residues. The V segment lost 5 bases and the J segment 3 bases; nucleotides outside the gene matches: 4. In nucleotides, the CDR3 is TGTGCCAGCAGTCCTTGGACTAGCGGCTACAATGAGCAGTTCTTC. As protein: CASSPWTSGYNEQFF.

The chain is built from TRBV19 and TRBJ2-2; D might be TRBD2 (5 bases). Germline CDR1 LNHDA, CDR2 SQIVND (reference sequence). CDR3 length: 16 amino acids. V lost 6 bases, J lost 2 bases, and 16 bases lay in between. The CDR3 region is CASSTPAGGNTGELFF. DNA of the CDR3: TGTGCCAGTAGCACGCCGGCAGGAGGAAACACCGGGGAGCTGTTTTTT.

The CDR3 loop reads CASSYSGGVTDTQYF. The CDR3 nucleotides are TGTGCCAGCAGTTATTCTGGGGGGGTCACAGATACGCAGTATTTT. V is TRBV6-5 and J is TRBJ2-3; 7 bases agree with TRBD2. This CDR3 comprises 15 residues. Trimming removed 3 bases from V and 2 bases from J; junction bases left unmatched: 5. CDR1 and CDR2 (germline): MNHEY, SVGAGI.